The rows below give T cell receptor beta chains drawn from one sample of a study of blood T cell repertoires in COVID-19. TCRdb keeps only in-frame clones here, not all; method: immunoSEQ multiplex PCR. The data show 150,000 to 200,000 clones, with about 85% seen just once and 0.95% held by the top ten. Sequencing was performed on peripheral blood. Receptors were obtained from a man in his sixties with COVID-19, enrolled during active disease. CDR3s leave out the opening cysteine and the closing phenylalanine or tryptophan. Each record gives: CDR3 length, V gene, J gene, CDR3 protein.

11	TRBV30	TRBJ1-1	AWSVWGGTEAF
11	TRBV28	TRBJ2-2	ASQQGFTGELF
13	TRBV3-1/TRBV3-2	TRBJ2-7	ASSLGQASSYEQY
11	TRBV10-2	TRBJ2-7	ASRGQGAYEQY
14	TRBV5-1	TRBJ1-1	ASSRGQGILNTEAF
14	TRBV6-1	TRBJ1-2	ASSEGGGGLVYGYT
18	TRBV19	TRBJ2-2	ASSKLRGGSGSTNTGELF
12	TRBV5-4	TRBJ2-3	ASSFGGGPDTQY
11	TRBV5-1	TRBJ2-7	ASSLTGSYEQY
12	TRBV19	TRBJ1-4	ASSSRDRNEKLF
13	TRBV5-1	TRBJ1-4	ASSRGQTGVEKLF
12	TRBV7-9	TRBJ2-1	ASSLSISGNEQF